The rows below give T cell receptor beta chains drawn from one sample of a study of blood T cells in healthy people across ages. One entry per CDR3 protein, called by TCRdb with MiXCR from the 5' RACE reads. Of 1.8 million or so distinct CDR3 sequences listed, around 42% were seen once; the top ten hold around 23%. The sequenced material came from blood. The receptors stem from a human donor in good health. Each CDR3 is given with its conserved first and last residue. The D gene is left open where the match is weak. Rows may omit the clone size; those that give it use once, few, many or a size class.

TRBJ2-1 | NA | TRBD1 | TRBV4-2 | CASSHRPGQGFEQFF | TGTGCCAGCAGCCATCGTCCGGGACAGGGGTTTGAGCAGTTCTTC
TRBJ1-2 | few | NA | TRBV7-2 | CASGQGSIYGYTF | TGTGCCAGCGGGCAGGGTTCAATCTATGGCTACACCTTC
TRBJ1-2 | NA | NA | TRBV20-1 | CSAFGQPENSNYGYTF | TGCAGTGCTTTTGGACAGCCCGAAAACTCTAACTATGGCTACACCTTC
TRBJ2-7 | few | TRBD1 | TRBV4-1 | CASSQRTGYYEQYF | TGCGCCAGCAGCCAGAGGACAGGGTACTACGAGCAGTACTTC
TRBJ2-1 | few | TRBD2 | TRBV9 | CASSVGNSGGYNEQFF | TGTGCCAGCAGCGTAGGTAATAGCGGGGGTTACAATGAGCAGTTCTTC
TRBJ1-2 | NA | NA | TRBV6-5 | CASRFLEKYGYTF | TGTGCCAGCAGGTTTCTGGAGAAGTATGGCTACACCTTC
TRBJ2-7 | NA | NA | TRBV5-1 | CASSFLPLPPEQYF | TGCGCCAGCAGCTTCCTACCGCTGCCTCCCGAGCAGTACTTC
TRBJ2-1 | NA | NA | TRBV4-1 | CASSQELVGGEQFF | TGCGCCAGCAGCCAAGAACTAGTGGGGGGTGAGCAGTTCTTC
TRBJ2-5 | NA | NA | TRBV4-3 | CASSQVLAPRVETQYF | TGCGCCAGCAGCCAAGTTCTTGCCCCGCGAGTGGAGACCCAGTACTTC
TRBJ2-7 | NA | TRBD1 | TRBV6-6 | CASSYTRTGSAYEQYF | TGTGCCAGCAGTTACACGAGGACAGGTTCTGCCTACGAGCAGTACTTC
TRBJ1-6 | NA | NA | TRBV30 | CAWSAIRSGLGFSPLHF | TGTGCCTGGAGTGCTATTCGTTCGGGTTTGGGGTTTTCACCCCTCCACTTT
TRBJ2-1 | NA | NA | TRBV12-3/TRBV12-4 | CASSFGGPYEQFF | TGTGCCAGCAGTTTCGGGGGACCCTACGAGCAGTTCTTC
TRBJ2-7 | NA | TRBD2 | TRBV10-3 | CASRPGEGRGMGYEQYF | TGTGCCTCGAGACCCGGGGAGGGAAGGGGTATGGGCTACGAGCAGTACTTC
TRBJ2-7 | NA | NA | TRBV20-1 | CSVTVSSYEQYF | TGCAGTGTTACAGTCTCGTCCTACGAGCAGTACTTC
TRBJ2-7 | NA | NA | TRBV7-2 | CASSLVGGRAITYEQYF | TGTGCCAGCAGCTTAGTGGGGGGCAGGGCTATTACCTACGAGCAGTACTTC
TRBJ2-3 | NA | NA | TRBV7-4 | CASSLGARKGKDTQYF | TGTGCCAGCAGCTTAGGGGCTAGGAAGGGTAAGGATACGCAGTATTTT
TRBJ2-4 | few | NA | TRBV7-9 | CASSSRLGGPKNIQYF | TGTGCCAGCAGCTCCCGGCTGGGGGGGCCCAAAAACATTCAGTACTTC
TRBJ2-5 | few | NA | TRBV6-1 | CASSVRRNARETQYF | TGTGCCAGCAGTGTTAGGAGGAACGCCCGGGAGACCCAGTACTTC
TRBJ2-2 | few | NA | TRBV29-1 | CSVEKGDTGELFF | TGCAGCGTTGAAAAGGGCGACACCGGGGAGCTGTTTTTT
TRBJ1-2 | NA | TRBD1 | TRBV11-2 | CASSLTGTASNYGYTF | TGTGCCAGCAGCTTGACAGGGACGGCCTCTAACTATGGCTACACCTTC
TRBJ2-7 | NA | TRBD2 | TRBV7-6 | CAGSLAPGTSGLYEQYF | TGTGCCGGCAGCTTAGCCCCCGGGACTAGCGGACTATACGAGCAGTACTTC
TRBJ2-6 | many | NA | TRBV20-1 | CSARRRSSGANVLTF | TGCAGTGCTAGGAGGCGGAGCTCTGGGGCCAACGTCCTGACTTTC
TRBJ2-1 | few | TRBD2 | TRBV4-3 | CASSQDTSGGEQFF | TGCGCCAGCAGCCAAGATACATCCGGGGGGGAGCAGTTCTTC
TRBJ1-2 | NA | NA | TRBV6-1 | CASKTISGRGGSYGYTF | TGTGCCAGCAAAACCATCTCGGGACGAGGAGGTAGCTATGGCTACACCTTC
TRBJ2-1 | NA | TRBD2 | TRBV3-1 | CASSHRSGGSLGEQFF | TGTGCCAGCAGCCATCGTAGCGGGGGATCCCTTGGGGAGCAGTTCTTC
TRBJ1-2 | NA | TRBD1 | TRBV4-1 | CASSQGGDRGKANYGYTF | TGCGCCAGCAGCCAAGGAGGGGACAGGGGTAAAGCTAACTATGGCTACACCTTC
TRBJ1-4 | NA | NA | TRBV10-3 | CATSDPGIPATNEKLFF | TGTGCCACCAGTGATCCTGGGATTCCCGCAACTAATGAAAAACTGTTTTTT
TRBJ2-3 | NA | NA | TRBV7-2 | CANSLAGEKTDTQYF | TGTGCCAACAGCTTAGCAGGGGAAAAAACAGATACGCAGTATTTT
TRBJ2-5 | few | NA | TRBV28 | CAAGTWQTQYF | TGTGCCGCCGGAACTTGGCAGACCCAGTACTTC
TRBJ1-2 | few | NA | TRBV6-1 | CASRHPLPTRKGQNPYYGYTF | TGTGCCAGCAGGCATCCCCTACCAACTCGTAAAGGACAGAACCCCTACTATGGCTACACCTTC
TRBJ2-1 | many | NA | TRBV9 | CASSVEFRTFNEQFF | TGTGCCAGCAGCGTAGAGTTCCGTACCTTCAATGAGCAGTTCTTC
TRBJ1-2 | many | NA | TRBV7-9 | CASSLGGARQAYGYTF | TGTGCCAGCAGCTTAGGAGGGGCTCGGCAGGCCTATGGCTACACCTTC
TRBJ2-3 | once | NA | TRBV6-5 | CASSYGDQSTDTQYF | TGTGCCAGCAGTTACGGGGACCAAAGCACAGATACGCAGTATTTT
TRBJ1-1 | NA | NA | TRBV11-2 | CASSLPGHTEAFF | TGTGCCAGCAGCTTACCGGGACACACTGAAGCTTTCTTT
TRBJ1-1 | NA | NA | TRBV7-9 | CASSLGQEEAFF | TGTGCCAGCAGCTTAGGACAGGAAGAAGCTTTCTTT
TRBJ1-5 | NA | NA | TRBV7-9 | CASSDNPYSNQPQHF | TGTGCCAGCAGCGACAACCCCTATAGCAATCAGCCCCAGCATTTT
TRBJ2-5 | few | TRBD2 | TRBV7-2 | CASSNLAGGAQEYF | TGTGCCAGCAGCAATCTAGCGGGGGGGGCTCAGGAGTACTTC
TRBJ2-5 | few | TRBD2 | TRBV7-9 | CASRSSLAGGQETQYF | TGTGCCAGCAGGTCTTCCCTAGCGGGGGGGCAAGAGACCCAGTACTTC
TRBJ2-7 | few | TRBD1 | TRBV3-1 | CASSQTRQGEQYF | TGTGCCAGCAGCCAAACCCGACAGGGCGAGCAGTACTTC
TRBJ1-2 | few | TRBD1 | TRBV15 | CATSSGYRDRGLGYTF | TGTGCCACCAGCTCGGGCTACCGGGACAGGGGGCTTGGCTACACCTTC
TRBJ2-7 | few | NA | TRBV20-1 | CSATTGYSYEQYF | TGCAGTGCTACTACAGGGTACTCCTACGAGCAGTACTTC
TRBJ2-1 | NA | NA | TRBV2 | CASSDSWGAGDEQFF | TGTGCCAGCAGTGATAGTTGGGGGGCAGGCGATGAGCAGTTCTTC
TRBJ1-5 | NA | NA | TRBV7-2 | CASSGGKDRPQHF | TGTGCCAGCAGCGGGGGAAAAGATCGGCCCCAGCATTTT
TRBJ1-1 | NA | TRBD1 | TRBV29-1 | CSVIPGTGGSNTEAFF | TGCAGCGTTATCCCTGGGACAGGAGGGTCAAACACTGAAGCTTTCTTT
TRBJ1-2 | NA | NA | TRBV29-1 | CSVDPSTGSPTSNYGYTF | TGCAGCGTTGATCCTAGTACAGGGTCGCCCACCTCTAACTATGGCTACACCTTC
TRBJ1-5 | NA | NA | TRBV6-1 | CASSEALTGQPQHF | TGTGCCAGCAGTGAAGCGCTGACTGGTCAGCCCCAGCATTTT
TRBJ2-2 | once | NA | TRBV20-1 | CSATQGGTGELFF | TGCAGTGCTACCCAGGGGGGCACCGGGGAGCTGTTTTTT
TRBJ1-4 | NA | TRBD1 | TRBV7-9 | CASSSPGQGSNEKLFF | TGTGCCAGCAGCTCCCCGGGACAGGGATCTAATGAAAAACTGTTTTTT
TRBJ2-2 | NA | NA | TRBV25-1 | CASSAGELFF | TGTGCCAGCAGTGCCGGGGAGCTGTTTTTT
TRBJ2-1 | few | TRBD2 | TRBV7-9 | CASSPPLAGGTNEQFF | TGTGCCAGCAGCCCCCCCCTAGCGGGGGGGACAAATGAGCAGTTCTTC
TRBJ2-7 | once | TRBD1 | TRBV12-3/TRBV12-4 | CASSLFLWDRVSYEQYF | TGTGCCAGCAGTTTATTCCTCTGGGACAGGGTTTCCTACGAGCAGTACTTC